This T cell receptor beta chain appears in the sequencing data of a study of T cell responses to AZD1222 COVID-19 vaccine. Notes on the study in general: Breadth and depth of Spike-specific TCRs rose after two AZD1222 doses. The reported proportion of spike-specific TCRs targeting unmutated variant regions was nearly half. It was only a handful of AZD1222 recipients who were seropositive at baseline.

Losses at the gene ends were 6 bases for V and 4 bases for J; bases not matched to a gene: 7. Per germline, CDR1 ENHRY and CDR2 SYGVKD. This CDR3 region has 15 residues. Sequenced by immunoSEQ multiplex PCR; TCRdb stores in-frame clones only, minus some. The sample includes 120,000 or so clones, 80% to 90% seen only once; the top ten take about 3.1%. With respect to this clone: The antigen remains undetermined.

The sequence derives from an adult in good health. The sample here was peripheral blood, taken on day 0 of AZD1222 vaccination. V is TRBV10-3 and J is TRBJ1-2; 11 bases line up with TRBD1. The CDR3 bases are TGTGCCATCAGGGCCGGACAGGGGGCCGGCTATGGCTACACCTTC. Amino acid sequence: CAIRAGQGAGYGYTF.